Ten or more counts support the clone carrying this T cell receptor beta chain. The antigen is unknown. Uncontrolled infection, other autoimmune disease, pregnancy or lactation disqualified patients from enrolment. It was RNA transcripts that yielded the amplified TCR beta CDR3 regions. The primer set for the first-round RT-PCR of the TCR CDR3 was HTBI. TCRdb reprocessed the multiplex PCR reads via MiXCR and lists one record per CDR3 protein. Seen here are roughly 300,000 distinct CDR3 sequences, around 13% observed once, and the top ten hold around 24%. This record belongs to a study of T cells in Graves' hyperthyroidism and ophthalmopathy. V was shortened by 5 bases and J by 11 bases, with 19 bases between the two germline ends. This CDR3 contains 14 residues. Germline V gene sequence: CDR1 DFQATT, CDR2 SNEGSKA (reference sequence). The study's findings and limits: Blood held most thyroid clonotypes expanded above 0.001 frequency.

The sample comprised blood. The chain has TRBV20-1 and TRBJ1-6; D gene ambiguous. This clonotype was sampled from a woman in her 30s with Graves' hyperthyroidism. In DNA form, the CDR3 reads TGCAGTGCTCGAGGGTCGGACGAGGAGGCACCCCTCCACTTT. It yields the protein CSARGSDEEAPLHF.